This T cell receptor (beta chain) was captured in a study of blood T cells in healthy people across ages. The table lists this clonotype with a few counts. Its matching antigen is unknown. PCR was performed a second time for roughly 7 to 12 cycles using a sample-barcoded 5' primer and a J-beta primer mix. TCRdb re-derived calls from the 5' RACE reads in MiXCR, one entry per CDR3 protein. The sample has 800,000 to 1,300,000 distinct CDR3 sequences, approximately 25% seen once. Findings of the study overall: Significant beta diversity loss was already apparent by age around 40, declining roughly linearly. Naive T cell percentage strongly correlated with TCR beta diversity.

Healthy Caucasian individuals from Russia aged roughly 6 to 95 served as donors. CDR3 length equals 16 residues. Germline V gene sequence: CDR1 SGHTA, CDR2 FQGTGA. Trimming stripped 4 bases from V and 0 bases from J, with 12 bases between. The same sample was also studied in work on T cells of mothers and their children. According to that study: Three healthy Caucasian mothers and their six children were the donors.

The receptor was derived from a girl under 10 years old in good health. The J gene is TRBJ2-2, the V gene TRBV7-3; perhaps D is TRBD1 or TRBD2 (5 bases each). What was sequenced was blood. Here the CDR3 reads CASSYLGTANTGELFF. CDR3 DNA: TGTGCCAGCAGCTACCTCGGGACGGCGAACACCGGGGAGCTGTTTTTT.